This TCR beta chain came from a study of patients and donors after allogeneic stem cell transplantation (dated by TCRdb to the early 2020s). Library generation was performed with RT-PCR. The sample was run on a NextSeq 550. The public reads were reanalyzed by TCRdb: fastp trimming at Q25, MiXCR alignment, in-frame beta chains only. Each CDR3 protein appears once, grouped with its most common genes and DNA. The sample profile shows 900,000 to 1,000,000 distinct CDR3 sequences; roughly 18% of them were found once. 5% to 6.5% of the sample belongs to the ten largest clones. A distance of 9 bases separates the germline ends of V and J, which lose 5 bases and 5 bases respectively. The CDR3 sequence holds 13 residues, the cysteine and phenylalanine included. Only the CDR3 part of the read is kept: 39 bases, read in frame from the first base. This clonotype was picked up many times. This receptor's antigen is unknown. The record has no base qualities; no much larger clone is one base away.

Sequencing was performed on blood, either unsorted or a sorted T cell fraction (not recorded which). This clonotype was sampled from a human donor who was either an allogeneic HSCT recipient or a stem cell or donor lymphocyte infusion donor (not recorded which). It is not recorded whose cells these are; they may come from a transplant donor. The chain was built from TRBV12-3 or TRBV12-4 and TRBJ2-2, with the D gene not confidently named. The CDR3 loop reads CASSPYVTGELFF. The sequence in DNA is TGTGCCAGCAGTCCCTATGTTACCGGGGAGCTGTTTTTT.